This T cell receptor beta chain was profiled in a study of blood T cell repertoires in COVID-19. The CDR3 loop spans 19 amino acids. Germline loops: CDR1 MNHEY, CDR2 SMNVEV (reference sequence). V dropped 2 bases and J dropped 0; count of bases not matched to a gene: 11. The method was immunoSEQ multiplex PCR; TCRdb's version includes in-frame clones alone and lacks a portion of them. The sample contains under 250,000 clones, approximately 90% of which appear only once. The genes are TRBV27 and TRBJ2-5, with 11 bases lining up with TRBD2. The sample was peripheral blood. This sequence originates from a young man with active or convalescent COVID-19. CDR3 protein: CASSLPIRRGLADQETQYF. DNA of the CDR3: TGTGCCAGCAGTTTACCCATTAGGAGGGGACTAGCGGACCAAGAGACCCAGTACTTC.